The rows below give T cell receptor beta chains drawn from one sample of a study of OX40 agonist ivuxolimab in advanced cancers. Method: immunoSEQ multiplex PCR; TCRdb's copy keeps in-frame clones and lacks some. This table has fewer than 100,000 clones, roughly 92% appearing once. Sequenced here: CD4+ or CD8+ T cells sorted from blood, sampled in a trial of the OX40 agonist ivuxolimab. Receptors originate from an adult with an advanced solid tumor such as melanoma, head and neck, liver or kidney cancer. CDR3s include the opening cysteine and the closing phenylalanine or tryptophan. Each record gives: J gene, D gene, V gene, clone size, CDR3 DNA, CDR3 protein. D genes are given only for firm matches. Clone size is given for some rows only: seen once, a few or many times, or a class if the clone is expanded.

J gene: TRBJ2-1; D gene: NA; V gene: TRBV11-2; clone size: NA; CDR3 DNA: TGTGCCAGCAGCTTATTTTTGGGGGCTTCCTACAATGAGCAGTTCTTC; CDR3 protein: CASSLFLGASYNEQFF
J gene: TRBJ2-3; D gene: NA; V gene: TRBV10-1; clone size: NA; CDR3 DNA: TGCGCCAGCAGTGTTGGGCAGAGCACAGATACGCAGTATTTT; CDR3 protein: CASSVGQSTDTQYF
J gene: TRBJ2-7; D gene: NA; V gene: TRBV4-1; clone size: NA; CDR3 DNA: TGCGCCAGCAGCCGGATACCGGGACCTGCCTACGAGCAGTACTTC; CDR3 protein: CASSRIPGPAYEQYF
J gene: TRBJ1-5; D gene: TRBD1; V gene: TRBV5-4; clone size: NA; CDR3 DNA: TGTGCCAGCAGGTTGTGGACAGGGGGAAATCAGCCCCAGCATTTT; CDR3 protein: CASRLWTGGNQPQHF
J gene: TRBJ2-7; D gene: NA; V gene: TRBV6-1; clone size: once; CDR3 DNA: TGTGCCAGCGCACGATCGGACGAGCAGTACTTC; CDR3 protein: CASARSDEQYF
J gene: TRBJ2-3; D gene: NA; V gene: TRBV7-6; clone size: NA; CDR3 DNA: TGTGCCAGCAGCTTCGAGACAGTTACAGATACGCAGTATTTT; CDR3 protein: CASSFETVTDTQYF
J gene: TRBJ2-7; D gene: NA; V gene: TRBV5-1; clone size: NA; CDR3 DNA: TGCGCCAGCAGCTTCCTGGAGGGGGCTTACGAGCAGTACTTC; CDR3 protein: CASSFLEGAYEQYF
J gene: TRBJ2-3; D gene: TRBD2; V gene: TRBV9; clone size: NA; CDR3 DNA: TGTGCCAGCAGCATGCGGACTAGCGGGGTAGATACGCAGTATTTT; CDR3 protein: CASSMRTSGVDTQYF
J gene: TRBJ1-2; D gene: NA; V gene: TRBV5-1; clone size: NA; CDR3 DNA: TGCGCCAGCAGCTTGGGAGGGTATGGCTACACCTTC; CDR3 protein: CASSLGGYGYTF
J gene: TRBJ2-1; D gene: NA; V gene: TRBV7-2; clone size: NA; CDR3 DNA: TGTGCCAGCAGCTCACAGGACCCTCACAATGAGCAGTTCTTC; CDR3 protein: CASSSQDPHNEQFF
J gene: TRBJ1-2; D gene: NA; V gene: TRBV7-9; clone size: NA; CDR3 DNA: TGTGCCAGCAGCTTAGGAGGAGGGAATGGCTACACCTTC; CDR3 protein: CASSLGGGNGYTF
J gene: TRBJ1-2; D gene: NA; V gene: TRBV27; clone size: NA; CDR3 DNA: TGTGCCAGCAGTTTAACCGTGGACTATGGCTACACCTTC; CDR3 protein: CASSLTVDYGYTF
J gene: TRBJ2-5; D gene: NA; V gene: TRBV6-5; clone size: NA; CDR3 DNA: TGTGCCAGCAGTTACTCGGGGGGAGAGACCCAGTACTTC; CDR3 protein: CASSYSGGETQYF
J gene: TRBJ2-1; D gene: TRBD2; V gene: TRBV5-5; clone size: NA; CDR3 DNA: TGTGCCAGCAGCTTGCGACTAGCGGGGGTTAGCTCCTACAATGAGCAGTTCTTC; CDR3 protein: CASSLRLAGVSSYNEQFF
J gene: TRBJ1-1; D gene: NA; V gene: TRBV13; clone size: NA; CDR3 DNA: TGTGCCAGCAGCTTGGGCGTCGGGGGCACTGAAGCTTTCTTT; CDR3 protein: CASSLGVGGTEAFF
J gene: TRBJ2-3; D gene: NA; V gene: TRBV30; clone size: NA; CDR3 DNA: TGTGCCTGGAGTGGGGGGGTCGCAGATACGCAGTATTTT; CDR3 protein: CAWSGGVADTQYF
J gene: TRBJ2-5; D gene: NA; V gene: TRBV7-2; clone size: NA; CDR3 DNA: TGTGCCAGCAGCTTAGAGGGCAGCTTCCAAGAGACCCAGTACTTC; CDR3 protein: CASSLEGSFQETQYF
J gene: TRBJ2-1; D gene: TRBD2; V gene: TRBV2; clone size: NA; CDR3 DNA: TGTGCCAGCAGTGCGACTAGCGGGAGAGATGAGCAGTTCTTC; CDR3 protein: CASSATSGRDEQFF
J gene: TRBJ2-3; D gene: NA; V gene: TRBV2; clone size: NA; CDR3 DNA: TGTGCCGTTGGGCCCTTCACAGATACGCAGTATTTT; CDR3 protein: CAVGPFTDTQYF
J gene: TRBJ2-7; D gene: TRBD2; V gene: TRBV27; clone size: NA; CDR3 DNA: TGTGCCAGCAGTTTAAAGCGGGGGGAGACCTACGAGCAGTACTTC; CDR3 protein: CASSLKRGETYEQYF
J gene: TRBJ2-1; D gene: TRBD2; V gene: TRBV9; clone size: NA; CDR3 DNA: TGTGCCAGCAGCGTTAGCGGGAGGGTATCGAATGAGCAGTTCTTC; CDR3 protein: CASSVSGRVSNEQFF
J gene: TRBJ2-1; D gene: NA; V gene: TRBV11-2; clone size: NA; CDR3 DNA: TGTGCCAGCAGCTTAGGTGGGGGTGAGCAGTTCTTC; CDR3 protein: CASSLGGGEQFF
J gene: TRBJ2-1; D gene: NA; V gene: TRBV2; clone size: NA; CDR3 DNA: TGTGCCAGCAGTGACGCAGGGAAAAGTACAAATGAGCAGTTCTTC; CDR3 protein: CASSDAGKSTNEQFF
J gene: TRBJ1-1; D gene: NA; V gene: TRBV19; clone size: NA; CDR3 DNA: TGTGCCAGTAGTATAGATCAGGGAGGGGGCACTGAAGCTTTCTTT; CDR3 protein: CASSIDQGGGTEAFF
J gene: TRBJ2-5; D gene: NA; V gene: TRBV6-5; clone size: once; CDR3 DNA: TGTGCCAGCAGTTGGCTGGAGAAAGAGACCCAGTACTTC; CDR3 protein: CASSWLEKETQYF
J gene: TRBJ1-2; D gene: NA; V gene: TRBV7-6; clone size: NA; CDR3 DNA: TGTGCCAGCAGCTTCCCCACAGTTGGGGAGGGCTACACCTTC; CDR3 protein: CASSFPTVGEGYTF
J gene: TRBJ2-7; D gene: NA; V gene: TRBV10-3; clone size: NA; CDR3 DNA: TGTGCCATCAGTGAGTCGGTTATGCTGGACGAGCAGTACTTC; CDR3 protein: CAISESVMLDEQYF